The source of this T cell receptor beta chain is a study of T cell repertoires in cytomegalovirus infection. There are 16 residues in the CDR3. The V and J ends lost 6 bases and 4 bases, in that order; junction bases with no gene match: 13. Per germline, CDR1 LNHDA and CDR2 SQIVND (reference sequence). In the case of this clonotype: Its matching antigen is unknown.

TCRdb processed the reads anew with MiXCR; each CDR3 protein has one entry. Of 900,000 to 950,000 distinct CDR3 sequences in the sample, 25% to 40% were seen once. Here the sequenced sample was cultured CD8+ T cells from PBMCs, taken from culture after CMV antigen stimulation. This chain joins TRBV19 and TRBJ2-5, with TRBD1 matching over 8 bases. The source is a human donor in good health (CMV status not recorded). Some clones in this sample may be carry-over from other donors' samples. CDR3 residues: CASSQSGFQGAETQYF. CDR3 nucleotide sequence: TGTGCCAGTAGCCAATCCGGGTTTCAGGGGGCAGAGACCCAGTACTTC.